The 20 T cell receptor beta chains listed next were all sequenced from one sample in a study of Graves' ophthalmopathy and Graves' hyperthyroidism. Amplification of the TCR beta CDR3 regions used RNA transcripts (as template). Second-round multiplex PCR came after a first-round RT-PCR that employed HTBI primers. TCRdb re-analysed the multiplex PCR reads in MiXCR, keeping a single row per CDR3 protein. The sample shows 450,000 to 600,000 distinct CDR3 sequences, 35% to 45% of them seen only once. Input material: peripheral blood or thyroid tissue (not recorded which). The source of these receptors is an adult man with Graves' hyperthyroidism.

The V and J genes are TRBV27 and TRBJ1-5, with 7 bases matching TRBD1. Germline V gene data show CDR1 as MNHEY and CDR2 as SMNVEV (reference sequence). The CDR3 runs to 15 residues. V shed 2 bases and J 4 bases; nucleotides not matched to a gene: 5. DNA of the CDR3: TGTGCCAGCAGTTTACGCGGGGACAGAAATCAGCCCCAGCATTTT. Translated, it gives CASSLRGDRNQPQHF.

This clonotype was detected only a few times. The chain has TRBV29-1 and TRBJ2-7; D not certain. The CDR3 extends over 13 amino acids. V was clipped by 5 bases and J by 7 bases, with 18 bases between them. CDR1 is SQVTM, CDR2 ANQGSEA, per germline. The CDR3 spells CSVSADVRNEQYF. For the CDR3, the DNA is TGCAGCGTTAGCGCGGACGTCCGCAATGAGCAGTACTTC.

This clonotype has more than one count but fewer than ten. The J gene is TRBJ1-6, the V gene TRBV7-9; D is undetermined. CDR1 and CDR2 from the germline V gene are SEHNR and FQNEAQ (reference sequence). This CDR3 contains 14 residues. V lost 1 base, J lost 7 bases, and 8 bases lay in between. The CDR3 region has the DNA TGTGCCAGCAGCTTAGGGGCCGGGAATTCACCCCTCCACTTT. Translating gives CASSLGAGNSPLHF.

This clonotype was counted ten times or more. J is TRBJ1-5 and V is TRBV24-1; D gene uncertain. V lost 6 bases to trimming and J lost 0 bases, with 5 bases between them. Germline V gene data show CDR1 as KGHDR and CDR2 as SFDVKD. CDR3 length: 13 residues. The CDR3 DNA follows: TGTGCCACCAGTTACGGTAGCAATCAGCCCCAGCATTTT. Amino acids: CATSYGSNQPQHF.

V is TRBV30 and J is TRBJ1-1; 8 bases agree with TRBD1. V gave up 4 bases and J gave up 0 bases; unmatched junction bases: 7. This CDR3 contains 15 residues. Germline V gives CDR1 GTSNPN, CDR2 SVGIG (reference sequence). The CDR3 spells CAWIPPRGLNTEAFF. The CDR3 nucleotides read TGTGCCTGGATCCCCCCCAGGGGGCTGAACACTGAAGCTTTCTTT.

The rearrangement uses TRBV10-3 and TRBJ2-7; no clear D. The CDR3 contains 15 residues. Looked up from germline, CDR1 is ENHRY and CDR2 is SYGVKD. With 0 bases removed from V and 2 bases from J, the gap between germline ends came to 11 bases. The CDR3 DNA follows: TGTGCCATCAGTGAGTCGACTGGCAGAACCTACGAGCAGTACTTC. Translated: CAISESTGRTYEQYF.

This clonotype was recorded at least ten times. The chain is built from TRBV5-5 and TRBJ2-5; D is undetermined. This CDR3 has 13 residues. The germline CDR1 and CDR2 sequences are SGHKS and YYEKEE (reference sequence). V lost 0 bases to trimming and J lost 5 bases, with 8 bases between them. CDR3 sequence (DNA): TGTGCCAGCAGCTTGGTCCTTTTGGAGACCCAGTACTTC. Encoded protein: CASSLVLLETQYF.

This chain links TRBV12-3 or TRBV12-4 with TRBJ2-7, with a weak D call TRBD1 (6 bases). TRBJ2-1 explains the end of the DNA better; the J call may be wrong. The CDR3 is 16 amino acids. The CDR3, as DNA: TGTGCCAGCAGCTTTGGGCGCCCAGGGGCCTACAATGAGCAGTTCTTC. Translating it yields CASSFGRPGAYNEQFF.

The chain couples TRBV3-1 to TRBJ1-2; 7 nucleotides align to TRBD1. J lost 4 bases, V lost 6 bases, and 8 bases had no gene match. The CDR3 runs to 14 residues. CDR1 and CDR2 (germline): LGHDT, YNNKEL (reference sequence). The CDR3 nucleotides are TGTGCCAGCAGTTATCGGGACAGTTCCTATGGCTACACCTTC. Its translation is CASSYRDSSYGYTF.

The sample holds many counts of this clonotype. The chain links TRBV12-3 or TRBV12-4 to TRBJ2-7, with D unresolved. The CDR3 runs to 12 residues. V lost 6 bases and J lost 4, with 10 bases in between. CDR3 nucleotides: TGTGCCAGCAGCCCCCGGTGGTACGAGCAGTACTTC. Its translation: CASSPRWYEQYF.

The rearrangement uses TRBV10-2 and TRBJ2-7, with TRBD1 as a possible D gene (6 bases). The CDR3 sequence is 13 residues long. Between the trimmed V and J ends, which lost 6 bases and 4 bases, there was a span of 13 bases. CDR1 is WSHSY, CDR2 SAAADI, per germline. CDR3 in amino acids: CASREDRSYEQYF. The DNA for the CDR3 is TGCGCCAGCAGAGAGGACAGATCATACGAGCAGTACTTC.

Ten or more counts support this clonotype. This chain connects TRBV12-3 or TRBV12-4 to TRBJ2-2; 7 bases align to TRBD1. V gave up 10 bases and J gave up 4 bases; unmatched junction bases: 9. The CDR3 totals 14 residues. CDR3 sequence reads: CATIDRVVTGELFF. Here the CDR3 DNA reads TGTGCCACAATAGACAGGGTCGTCACCGGGGAGCTGTTTTTT.

Many counts were recorded for this clonotype. The rearrangement links TRBV29-1 to TRBJ1-4; D is ambiguous. Deletions cut 4 bases from V and 5 bases from J, with 5 bases between. There are 11 residues in the CDR3. Germline lookup yields CDR1 SQVTM and CDR2 ANQGSEA. CDR3 bases: TGCAGCGTTGGTCTGAATGAAAAACTGTTTTTT. This encodes CSVGLNEKLFF.

The J gene is TRBJ1-5, the V gene TRBV20-1; no clear D gene. In germline, CDR1 is DFQATT, CDR2 SNEGSKA (reference sequence). This CDR3 comprises 16 residues. V shed 6 bases and J shed 5 bases, with 23 bases lying between them. The CDR3 sequence is CSAQNVIGEVHQPQHF. DNA of the CDR3: TGCAGTGCCCAAAATGTGATCGGCGAGGTCCATCAGCCCCAGCATTTT.

Remarks on this clonotype: This may be a read error, as it is one base from a much larger clone. The rearrangement links TRBV2 to TRBJ1-3, with D hard to call. The CDR3 has 13 amino acids. The germline CDR1 and CDR2 sequences are SNHLY and FYNNEI. The CDR3 DNA follows: TGTGCCAGCAGTGGAAAGACCACCTCCGGCGGGAATTTT. Its protein product is CASSGKTTSGGNF.

This clonotype was observed at least ten times. This sequence joins TRBV20-1 and TRBJ1-2; 7 positions agree with TRBD1. The CDR3 extends over 15 amino acids. Unmatched junction bases numbered 6, after V lost 2 bases and J lost 0 bases. Germline V gene data show CDR1 as DFQATT and CDR2 as SNEGSKA (reference sequence). The CDR3 spells CSARPPQGSNYGYTF. CDR3 DNA sequence: TGCAGTGCTAGACCCCCACAGGGGTCTAACTATGGCTACACCTTC.

This clonotype was detected only a few times. CDR3 sequence reads: CASSYLKTGANTGELFF. DNA for the CDR3: TGTGCCAGCAGTTACCTCAAGACAGGCGCGAACACCGGGGAGCTGTTTTTT. This chain links TRBV6-6 with TRBJ2-2; tentatively, D is TRBD1 (6 bases). The length of the CDR3 is 17 residues. V was cut by 2 bases and J by 0 bases, with 13 bases left in between. Germline V gene lookup returns CDR1 MNHNY and CDR2 SVGAGI (reference sequence).

This clonotype showed up many times. The CDR3 loop reads CASTWDGRSYEQYF. CDR3 bases: TGTGCCAGCACCTGGGACGGCCGATCCTACGAGCAGTACTTC. V usage is TRBV2 and J usage is TRBJ2-7; tentatively, D is TRBD1 or TRBD2 (5 bases each). The CDR3 is 14 amino acids. Trimming cost V 7 bases and J 1 base, with 14 bases left between them. The germline V gene has CDR1 SNHLY and CDR2 FYNNEI. Full variable domain (outside the CDR3, taken from reference TRBV2 and TRBJ2-7): EPEVTQTPSHQVTQMGQEVILRCVPISNHLYFYWYRQILGQKVEFLVSFYNNEISEKSEIFDDQFSVERPDGSNFTLKIRSTKLEDSAMYFCASTWDGRSYEQYFGPGTRLTVT.

This clonotype has only a few counts. The chain couples TRBV29-1 to TRBJ2-5, with 8 nucleotides matching TRBD1. From germline, CDR1 is SQVTM and CDR2 ANQGSEA. The CDR3 sequence is 12 residues long. The V and J ends lost 6 bases and 5 bases, in that order; junction bases with no gene match: 5. CDR3: CSVATGGETQYF. The CDR3 nucleotides are TGCAGCGTCGCCACAGGGGGTGAGACCCAGTACTTC.

The chain recombines TRBV2 with TRBJ1-5; 7 positions agree with TRBD1. The germline V gene encodes CDR1 SNHLY and CDR2 FYNNEI. This CDR3 contains 14 residues. The J segment lost 6 bases and the V segment lost 6 bases, leaving 8 bases of the junction unmatched. The CDR3 bases are TGTGCCAGCAGGAGCGGGACAGTCGGTCAGCCCCAGCATTTT. The encoded protein is CASRSGTVGQPQHF.